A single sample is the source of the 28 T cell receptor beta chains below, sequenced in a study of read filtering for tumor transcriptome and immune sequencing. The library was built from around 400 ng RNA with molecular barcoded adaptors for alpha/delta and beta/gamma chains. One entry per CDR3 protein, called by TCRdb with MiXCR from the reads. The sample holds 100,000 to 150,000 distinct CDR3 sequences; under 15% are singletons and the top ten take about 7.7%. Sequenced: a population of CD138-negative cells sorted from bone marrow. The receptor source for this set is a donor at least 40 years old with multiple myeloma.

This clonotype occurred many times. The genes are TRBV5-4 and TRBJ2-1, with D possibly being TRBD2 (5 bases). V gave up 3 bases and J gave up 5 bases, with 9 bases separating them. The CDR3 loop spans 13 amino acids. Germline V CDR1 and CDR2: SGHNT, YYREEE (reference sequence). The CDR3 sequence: CASSSRLNNEQFF. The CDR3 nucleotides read TGTGCCAGCAGCTCTAGACTAAACAATGAGCAGTTCTTC.

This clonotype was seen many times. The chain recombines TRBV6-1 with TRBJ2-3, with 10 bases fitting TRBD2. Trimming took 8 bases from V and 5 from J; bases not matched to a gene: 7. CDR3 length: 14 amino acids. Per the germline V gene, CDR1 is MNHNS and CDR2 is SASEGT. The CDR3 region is CASSASGRRDTQYF. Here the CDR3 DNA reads TGTGCCAGCTCGGCTAGCGGGAGAAGAGATACGCAGTATTTT.

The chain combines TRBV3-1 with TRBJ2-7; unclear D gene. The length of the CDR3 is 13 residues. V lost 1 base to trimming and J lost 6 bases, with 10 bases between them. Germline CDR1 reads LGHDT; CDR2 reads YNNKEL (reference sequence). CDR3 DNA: TGTGCCAGCAGCCAAGGGGGTGCAGGCGAGCAGTACTTC. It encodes CASSQGGAGEQYF.

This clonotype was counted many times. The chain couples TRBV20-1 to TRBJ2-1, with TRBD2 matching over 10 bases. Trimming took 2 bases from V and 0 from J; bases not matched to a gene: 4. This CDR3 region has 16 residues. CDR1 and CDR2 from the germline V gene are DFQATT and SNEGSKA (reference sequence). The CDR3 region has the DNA TGCAGTGCTAGATCGGCTAGCGGGAGCTCCTACAATGAGCAGTTCTTC. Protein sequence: CSARSASGSSYNEQFF.

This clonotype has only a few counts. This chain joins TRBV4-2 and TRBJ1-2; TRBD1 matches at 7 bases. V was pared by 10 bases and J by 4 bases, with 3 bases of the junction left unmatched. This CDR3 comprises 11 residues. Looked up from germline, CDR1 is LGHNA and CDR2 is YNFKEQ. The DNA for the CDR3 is TGTGCCATCAGACAGGGCTATGGCTACACCTTC. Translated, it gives CAIRQGYGYTF.

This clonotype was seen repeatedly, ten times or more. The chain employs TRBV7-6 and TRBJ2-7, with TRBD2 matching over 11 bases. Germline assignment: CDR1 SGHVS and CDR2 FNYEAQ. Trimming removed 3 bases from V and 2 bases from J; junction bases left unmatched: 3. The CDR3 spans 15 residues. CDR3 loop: CASSLGTSGTYEQYF. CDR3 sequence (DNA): TGTGCCAGCAGCTTGGGGACTAGCGGTACCTACGAGCAGTACTTC.

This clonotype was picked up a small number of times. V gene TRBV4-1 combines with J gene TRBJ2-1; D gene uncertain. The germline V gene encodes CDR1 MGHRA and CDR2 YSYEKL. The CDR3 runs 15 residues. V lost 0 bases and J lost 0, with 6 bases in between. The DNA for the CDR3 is TGCGCCAGCAGCCAAGAGGTAGCCTCCTACAATGAGCAGTTCTTC. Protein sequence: CASSQEVASYNEQFF.

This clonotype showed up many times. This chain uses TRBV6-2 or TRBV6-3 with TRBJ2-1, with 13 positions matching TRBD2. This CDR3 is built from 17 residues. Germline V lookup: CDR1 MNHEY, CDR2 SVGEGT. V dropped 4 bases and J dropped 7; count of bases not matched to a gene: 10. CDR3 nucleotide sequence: TGTGCCAGCAGTTCCCCACGGACTAGCGGGAGTGGTAATGAGCAGTTCTTC. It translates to CASSSPRTSGSGNEQFF.

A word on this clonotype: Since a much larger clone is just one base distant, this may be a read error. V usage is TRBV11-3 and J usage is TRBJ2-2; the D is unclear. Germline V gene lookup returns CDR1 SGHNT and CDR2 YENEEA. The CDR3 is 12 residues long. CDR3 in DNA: TGTGCCAACAGCTTCTGGACCGGGGAGCTGTTTTTT. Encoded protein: CANSFWTGELFF.

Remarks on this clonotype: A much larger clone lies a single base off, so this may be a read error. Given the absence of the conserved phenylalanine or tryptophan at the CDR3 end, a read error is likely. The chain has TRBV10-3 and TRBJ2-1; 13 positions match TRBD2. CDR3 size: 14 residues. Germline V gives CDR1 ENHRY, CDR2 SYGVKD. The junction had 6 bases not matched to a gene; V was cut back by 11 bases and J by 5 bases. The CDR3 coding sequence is TGTGCCGCGTCCGGGACTAGCGGGAACAATGAGCAGTTCCTC. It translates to CAASGTSGNNEQFL.

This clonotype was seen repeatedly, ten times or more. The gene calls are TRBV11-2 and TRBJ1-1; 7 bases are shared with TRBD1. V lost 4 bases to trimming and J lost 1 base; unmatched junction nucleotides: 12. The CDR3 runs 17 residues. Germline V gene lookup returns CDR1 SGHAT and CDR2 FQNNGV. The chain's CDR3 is CASSSRGPTAANTEAFF. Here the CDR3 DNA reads TGTGCCAGCAGCTCTAGGGGGCCGACAGCGGCGAACACTGAAGCTTTCTTT.

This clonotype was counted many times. CDR3 residues: CASSSAFPRAEAFF. The CDR3 coding sequence is TGTGCCAGCAGCTCGGCCTTCCCACGGGCTGAAGCTTTCTTT. This chain connects TRBV7-8 to TRBJ1-1; no clear D. There are 14 residues in the CDR3. V shed 4 bases and J shed 6 bases, with 15 bases lying between them. The germline CDR1 and CDR2 sequences are SGHVS and FQNEAQ.

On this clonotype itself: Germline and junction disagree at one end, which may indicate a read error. CDR3 amino acids: CAGSQTEYEQYF. Written as DNA, the CDR3 is TGTGCCGGCAGCCAGACAGAATACGAGCAGTACTTC. This chain uses TRBV11-3 with TRBJ2-7; possible D gene TRBD1, 5 bases. Looked up from germline, CDR1 is SGHNT and CDR2 is YENEEA. The CDR3 contains 12 residues.

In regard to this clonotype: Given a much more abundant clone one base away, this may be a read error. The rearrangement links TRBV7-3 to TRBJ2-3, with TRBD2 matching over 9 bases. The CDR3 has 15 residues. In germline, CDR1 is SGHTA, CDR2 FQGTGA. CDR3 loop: CASSLGLATTGTQYF. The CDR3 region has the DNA TGTGCCAGCAGCTTAGGACTAGCGACTACAGGTACGCAGTATTTT.

CDR3 sequence reads: CTSSLEIPAGLSPHPEQFF. In nucleotides, the CDR3 is TGTACCAGCAGCTTAGAAATACCAGCGGGATTAAGTCCTCATCCTGAGCAGTTCTTC. The chain recombines TRBV7-2 with TRBJ2-1, with TRBD2 matching over 7 bases. The CDR3 has 19 amino acids. Unmatched junction bases numbered 21, after V lost 1 base and J lost 9 bases. CDR1 is SGHTA, CDR2 FQGNSA, per germline. The full variable domain, in which reference TRBV7-2 and TRBJ2-1 provide the parts outside the CDR3, is GAGVSQSPSNKVTEKGKDVELRCDPISGHTALYWYRQSLGQGLEFLIYFQGNSAPDKSGLPSDRFSAERTGGSVSTLTIQRTQQEDSAVYLCTSSLEIPAGLSPHPEQFFGPGTRLTVL.

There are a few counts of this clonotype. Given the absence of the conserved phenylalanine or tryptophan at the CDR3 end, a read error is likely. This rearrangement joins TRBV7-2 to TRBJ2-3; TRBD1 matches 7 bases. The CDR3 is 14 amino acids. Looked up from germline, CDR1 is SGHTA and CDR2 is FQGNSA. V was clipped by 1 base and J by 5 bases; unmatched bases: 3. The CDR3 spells CASSLGSGGDTQYS. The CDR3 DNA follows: TGTGCCAGCAGCTTAGGGTCAGGGGGAGATACGCAGTATTCT.

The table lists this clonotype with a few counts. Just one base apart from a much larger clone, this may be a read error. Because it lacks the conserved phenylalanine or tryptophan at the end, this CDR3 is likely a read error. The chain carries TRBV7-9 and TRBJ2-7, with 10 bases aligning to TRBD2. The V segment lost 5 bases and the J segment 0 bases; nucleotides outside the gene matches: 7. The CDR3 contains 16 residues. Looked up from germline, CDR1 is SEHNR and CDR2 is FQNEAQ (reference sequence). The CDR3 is CASSNTSGKSSYEQYL. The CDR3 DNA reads TGTGCCAGCAGCAACACTAGCGGGAAGAGCTCCTACGAGCAGTACCTC.

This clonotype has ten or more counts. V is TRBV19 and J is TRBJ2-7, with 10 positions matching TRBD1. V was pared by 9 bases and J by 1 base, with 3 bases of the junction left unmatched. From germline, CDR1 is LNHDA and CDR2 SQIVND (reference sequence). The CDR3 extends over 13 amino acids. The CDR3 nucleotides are TGTGCCAGCCGGACAGGGGGGTCCTACGAGCAGTACTTC. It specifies CASRTGGSYEQYF.

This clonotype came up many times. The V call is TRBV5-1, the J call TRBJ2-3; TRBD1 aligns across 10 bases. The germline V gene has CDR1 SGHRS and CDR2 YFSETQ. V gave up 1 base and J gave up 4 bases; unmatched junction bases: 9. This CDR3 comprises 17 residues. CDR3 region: CASSLPYDRGQADTQYF. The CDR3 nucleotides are TGCGCCAGCAGCTTGCCGTACGACAGGGGGCAAGCAGATACGCAGTATTTT.

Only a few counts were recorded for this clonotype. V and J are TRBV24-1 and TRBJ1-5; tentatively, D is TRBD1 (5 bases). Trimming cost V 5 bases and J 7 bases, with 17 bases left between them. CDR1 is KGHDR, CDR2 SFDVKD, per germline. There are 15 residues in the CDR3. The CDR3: CATSGDQGGGQPQHF. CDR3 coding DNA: TGTGCCACCAGTGGAGATCAGGGTGGGGGACAGCCCCAGCATTTT.

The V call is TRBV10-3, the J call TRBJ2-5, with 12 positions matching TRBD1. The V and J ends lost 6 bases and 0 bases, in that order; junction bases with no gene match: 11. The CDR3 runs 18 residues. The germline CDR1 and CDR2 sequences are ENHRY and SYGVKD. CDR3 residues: CAISPGQGATWYQETQYF. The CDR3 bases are TGTGCCATCAGCCCGGGACAGGGGGCTACCTGGTACCAAGAGACCCAGTACTTC.

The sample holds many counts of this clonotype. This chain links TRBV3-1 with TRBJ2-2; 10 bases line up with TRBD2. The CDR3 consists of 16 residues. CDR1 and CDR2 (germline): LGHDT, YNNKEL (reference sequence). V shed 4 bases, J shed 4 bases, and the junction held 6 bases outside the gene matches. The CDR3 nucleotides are TGTGCCAGCAGCCCGCGGACTAGCGGAGGCACCGGGGAGCTGTTTTTT. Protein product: CASSPRTSGGTGELFF.

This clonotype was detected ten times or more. The CDR3 nucleotides read TGCGCCAGCAGCTTAGAAGACAGGGGCCGATCAGCTTTCTTT. Protein product: CASSLEDRGRSAFF. The chain recombines TRBV5-1 with TRBJ1-1, with 8 nucleotides matching TRBD1. The junction had 10 bases not matched to a gene; V was cut back by 2 bases and J by 10 bases. CDR1 is SGHRS, CDR2 YFSETQ, per germline. The CDR3 loop spans 14 amino acids.

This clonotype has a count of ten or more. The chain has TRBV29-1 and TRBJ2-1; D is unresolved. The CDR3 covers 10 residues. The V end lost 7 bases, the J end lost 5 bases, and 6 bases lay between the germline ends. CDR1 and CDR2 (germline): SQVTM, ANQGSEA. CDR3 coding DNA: TGCAGCGCCAGCAACAATGAGCAGTTCTTC. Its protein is CSASNNEQFF.

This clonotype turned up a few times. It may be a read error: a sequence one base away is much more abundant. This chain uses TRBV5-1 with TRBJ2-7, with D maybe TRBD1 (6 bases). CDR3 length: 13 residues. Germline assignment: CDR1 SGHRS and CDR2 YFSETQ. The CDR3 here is CACSFSGQYEQYF. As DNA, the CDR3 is TGCGCCTGCAGCTTCTCCGGACAGTACGAGCAGTACTTC.

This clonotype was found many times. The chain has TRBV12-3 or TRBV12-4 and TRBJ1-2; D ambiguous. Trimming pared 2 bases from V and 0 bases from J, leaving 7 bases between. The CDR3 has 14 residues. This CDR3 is CASSLRAANYGYTF. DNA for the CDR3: TGTGCCAGCAGTTTACGGGCAGCTAACTATGGCTACACCTTC.

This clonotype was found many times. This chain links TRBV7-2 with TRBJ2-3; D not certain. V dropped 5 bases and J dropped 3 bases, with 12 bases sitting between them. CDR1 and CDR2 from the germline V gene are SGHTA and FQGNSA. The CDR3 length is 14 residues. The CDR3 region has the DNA TGTGCCAGCAGCCCTCGACCCTTGACAGATACGCAGTATTTT. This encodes CASSPRPLTDTQYF.

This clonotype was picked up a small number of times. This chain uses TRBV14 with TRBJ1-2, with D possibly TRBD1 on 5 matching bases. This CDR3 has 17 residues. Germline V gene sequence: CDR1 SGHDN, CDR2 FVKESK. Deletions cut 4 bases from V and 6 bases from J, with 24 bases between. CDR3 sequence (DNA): TGTGCCAGCAGCCGGCGGACATGGGACGCCGGGGGACATGGCTACACCTTC. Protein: CASSRRTWDAGGHGYTF.